One sample yielded the 29 T cell receptor beta chains listed below, sequenced in a study of PD-1 blockade in mismatch repair-deficient tumors. No antigens are known for them. The method was immunoSEQ multiplex PCR; TCRdb's version includes in-frame clones alone and lacks a portion of them. Of several thousand clones listed, approximately 84% were seen once; the top ten hold over 12%. This sample's time point: 10-day in vitro stimulation with candidate mutation-associated neoantigen peptide 1. Sequenced material: cells cultured in vitro, taken from a patient treated with pembrolizumab. These receptors were collected from an adult with mismatch repair-deficient cancer.

The chain is built from TRBV5-1 and TRBJ1-2; D is uncertain. The V end lost 0 bases, the J end lost 6 bases, and 6 bases lay between the germline ends. Germline assignment: CDR1 SGHRS and CDR2 YFSETQ. This CDR3 comprises 12 residues. The CDR3 sequence is CASSLDADGYTF. The CDR3, as DNA: TGCGCCAGCAGCTTGGACGCCGATGGCTACACCTTC. The full variable domain, its missing parts supplied by reference TRBV5-1 and TRBJ1-2, is KAGVTQTPRYLIKTRGQQVTLSCSPISGHRSVSWYQQTPGQGLQFLFEYFSETQRNKGNFPGRFSGRQFSNSRSEMNVSTLELGDSALYLCASSLDADGYTFGSGTRLTVV.

This rearrangement joins TRBV27 to TRBJ2-1; no clear D. The V gene's germline CDR1 is MNHEY and CDR2 SMNVEV (reference sequence). Deletions cut 5 bases from V and 1 base from J, with 18 bases between. This CDR3 comprises 17 residues. The CDR3 DNA reads as TGTGCCAGCAGTCCGTCCTCAGTGGGTTGGTCCTACAATGAGCAGTTCTTC. This translates into CASSPSSVGWSYNEQFF.

The V call is TRBV29-1, the J call TRBJ2-1; 16 bases line up with TRBD2. From germline, CDR1 is SQVTM and CDR2 ANQGSEA. V gave up 8 bases and J gave up 5 bases; unmatched junction bases: 12. There are 17 residues in the CDR3. CDR3 in amino acids: CSSGTSGRARGDNEQFF. The CDR3 DNA follows: TGCAGCTCGGGGACTAGCGGGAGGGCCCGGGGAGACAATGAGCAGTTCTTC.

This chain uses TRBV5-1 with TRBJ2-1; D not certain. Germline V gives CDR1 SGHRS, CDR2 YFSETQ. Trimming cost V 0 bases and J 6 bases, with 7 bases left between them. The CDR3 has 13 amino acids. CDR3 loop: CASSLDLANEQFF. CDR3 DNA sequence: TGCGCCAGCAGCTTGGATCTCGCCAATGAGCAGTTCTTC.

The J gene is TRBJ2-3, the V gene TRBV19; the D is unclear. V lost 1 base, J lost 1 base, and 3 bases lay in between. This CDR3 has 13 residues. From germline, CDR1 is LNHDA and CDR2 SQIVND (reference sequence). The CDR3 here is CASSIAGTDTQYF. The CDR3 DNA reads TGTGCCAGTAGTATAGCGGGCACAGATACGCAGTATTTT. The entire variable domain, with the rest obtained from reference TRBV19 and TRBJ2-3, is as follows: DGGITQSPKYLFRKEGQNVTLSCEQNLNHDAMYWYRQDPGQGLRLIYYSQIVNDFQKGDIAEGYSVSREKKESFPLTVTSAQKNPTAFYLCASSIAGTDTQYFGPGTRLTVL.

V gene TRBV19 combines with J gene TRBJ2-7; D is possibly TRBD2 (6 bases). Per germline, CDR1 LNHDA and CDR2 SQIVND (reference sequence). This CDR3 comprises 14 residues. V lost 4 bases, J lost 2 bases, and 12 bases lay in between. The CDR3 coding sequence is TGTGCCAGTAGTACGGGACTCGCTACCTACGAGCAGTACTTC. Translating it yields CASSTGLATYEQYF.

V and J are TRBV9 and TRBJ1-1, with 9 bases lining up with TRBD1. This CDR3 is built from 16 residues. Germline loops: CDR1 SGDLS, CDR2 YYNGEE. The V and J ends lost 3 bases and 0 bases, in that order; junction bases with no gene match: 6. Here the CDR3 reads CASSGQGGPVNTEAFF. CDR3 in DNA: TGTGCCAGCAGCGGACAGGGGGGCCCCGTGAACACTGAAGCTTTCTTT. Full variable domain (missing parts from reference TRBV9 and TRBJ1-1): DSGVTQTPKHLITATGQRVTLRCSPRSGDLSVYWYQQSLDQGLQFLIQYYNGEERAKGNILERFSAQQFPDLHSELNLSSLELGDSALYFCASSGQGGPVNTEAFFGQGTRLTVV.

The chain carries TRBV21-1 and TRBJ2-7. TRBV21-1 is classified as a pseudogene. This CDR3 spans 10 amino acids. As DNA, the CDR3 is TGTGCCGTAGGGAAATACGAGCAGTACTTC. Amino acids: CAVGKYEQYF.

CDR3 nucleotides: TGTGCCAGCAGCCAGGGGCCAACTAATGAAAAACTGTTTTTT. As protein: CASSQGPTNEKLFF. The rearrangement uses TRBV28 and TRBJ1-4, with D perhaps matching TRBD1 (6 bases). Germline CDR1 MDHEN, CDR2 SYDVKM. The CDR3 contains 14 residues. With 6 bases removed from V and 0 bases from J, the gap between germline ends came to 8 bases.

The chain recombines TRBV11-2 with TRBJ1-1; the match to TRBD1 covers 9 bases. Germline CDR1 is SGHAT and CDR2 is FQNNGV. J gave up 5 bases and V 5 bases, and 9 bases lay outside the gene matches. CDR3 length equals 15 residues. In DNA form, the CDR3 reads TGTGCCAGCAGCAGCCAACAGGGGGCTGGTACTGAAGCTTTCTTT. It yields the protein CASSSQQGAGTEAFF.

CDR3 coding DNA: TGTGCCAGCAGTGTCACTAGCAGTCCCAACAATGAGCAGTTCTTC. It encodes CASSVTSSPNNEQFF. This chain joins TRBV2 and TRBJ2-1; tentative D call: TRBD2 (6 bases). Deletions cut 4 bases from V and 5 bases from J, with 15 bases between. CDR1 and CDR2 (germline): SNHLY, FYNNEI. This CDR3 has 15 amino acids. The full variable domain, completed using reference TRBV2 and TRBJ2-1, is EPEVTQTPSHQVTQMGQEVILRCVPISNHLYFYWYRQILGQKVEFLVSFYNNEISEKSEIFDDQFSVERPDGSNFTLKIRSTKLEDSAMYFCASSVTSSPNNEQFFGPGTRLTVL.

The chain uses TRBV4-2 and TRBJ2-7; D is ambiguous. Germline-derived CDR1 and CDR2 are LGHNA and YNFKEQ. V lost 0 bases, J lost 0 bases, and 12 bases lay in between. This CDR3 has 16 amino acids. CDR3 nucleotides: TGTGCCAGCAGCCAAGAGGTCGCAGCCATCTCCTACGAGCAGTACTTC. Translating it yields CASSQEVAAISYEQYF.

This chain joins TRBV7-6 and TRBJ2-1; TRBD2 agrees at 8 bases. The CDR3 length is 15 residues. V shed 5 bases, J shed 2 bases, and the junction held 5 bases outside the gene matches. Germline CDR1 reads SGHVS; CDR2 reads FNYEAQ. CDR3 sequence reads: CASSPPGLAYNEQFF. CDR3 coding DNA: TGTGCCAGCAGCCCCCCGGGACTAGCCTACAATGAGCAGTTCTTC.

The CDR3 protein is CASSQGSLRNSPLHF. In DNA form, the CDR3 reads TGTGCCAGCAGCCAAGGTTCATTAAGGAATTCACCCCTCCACTTT. The J gene is TRBJ1-6, the V gene TRBV14; no clear D gene. CDR1 is SGHDN, CDR2 FVKESK, per germline. The CDR3 is made up of 15 amino acids. The V gene lost 1 base and the J gene lost 7 bases, with 11 bases spanning the gap.

The chain has TRBV14 and TRBJ1-6; TRBD1 matches at 7 bases. The germline V gene has CDR1 SGHDN and CDR2 FVKESK. CDR3 length: 14 amino acids. With V trimmed by 1 base and J by 9 bases, 3 bases remained unmatched. CDR3 protein: CASSQVRGSSPLHF. CDR3 nucleotides: TGTGCCAGCAGCCAAGTCAGGGGGAGTTCACCCCTCCACTTT.

The chain carries TRBV2 and TRBJ1-4; tentative D call: TRBD1 (5 bases). CDR1 is SNHLY and CDR2 is FYNNEI in the germline V gene. The CDR3 is 12 residues long. V shed 7 bases and J shed 10 bases, with 13 bases lying between them. DNA of the CDR3: TGTGCCAGCACCCCAACCGGGGGAAAACTGTTTTTT. This gives the protein CASTPTGGKLFF.

This clone appeared a single time. J is TRBJ2-3 and V is TRBV5-1; maybe TRBD1 (5 bases). Germline V gene data show CDR1 as SGHRS and CDR2 as YFSETQ. There are 14 residues in the CDR3. The V gene lost 0 bases and the J gene lost 6 bases, with 11 bases spanning the gap. The CDR3, as DNA: TGCGCCAGCAGCTTGGACAAGGGGTCCGATACGCAGTATTTT. Translating it yields CASSLDKGSDTQYF.

CDR3 sequence (DNA): TGCAGCGTCTCTTACTTCGGACAGGGGGCCGAGGGCTACACCTTC. This sequence encodes CSVSYFGQGAEGYTF. This chain uses TRBV29-1 with TRBJ1-2; 11 nucleotides agree with TRBD1. The length of the CDR3 is 15 residues. Losses at the gene ends were 6 bases for V and 8 bases for J; bases not matched to a gene: 14. Per germline, CDR1 SQVTM and CDR2 ANQGSEA.

The rearrangement links TRBV6-6 to TRBJ1-6, with D hard to call. Germline-derived CDR1 and CDR2 are MNHNY and SVGAGI (reference sequence). The length of the CDR3 is 16 residues. The ends were cut back, 1 base at V and 9 bases at J, with 16 bases in the middle. The chain's CDR3 is CASSYWANPESSPLHF. CDR3 coding DNA: TGTGCCAGCAGTTACTGGGCCAATCCTGAAAGTTCACCCCTCCACTTT.

The J gene is TRBJ1-1, the V gene TRBV27; possibly TRBD1 for D (6 bases). Germline V gene sequence: CDR1 MNHEY, CDR2 SMNVEV (reference sequence). Trimming pared 7 bases from V and 6 bases from J, leaving 15 bases between. This CDR3 spans 13 amino acids. CDR3 amino acids: CASMRREGAEAFF. CDR3 bases: TGTGCCAGCATGAGGAGGGAGGGGGCTGAAGCTTTCTTT.

The chain is built from TRBV5-1 and TRBJ2-1; TRBD2 is a possible D gene (5 bases). Looked up from germline, CDR1 is SGHRS and CDR2 is YFSETQ. The CDR3 is 17 residues long. With 4 bases removed from V and 0 bases from J, the gap between germline ends came to 17 bases. CDR3 DNA: TGCGCCAGCAGCCCAACATTCAGCGGTAGCTCCTACAATGAGCAGTTCTTC. This translates into CASSPTFSGSSYNEQFF.

The genes are TRBV27 and TRBJ2-7; D call uncertain. Trimming shortened V by 3 bases and J by 1 base, and 13 bases separated the two germline ends. Germline CDR1 is MNHEY and CDR2 is SMNVEV (reference sequence). The CDR3 runs 15 residues. CDR3 amino acids: CASSFSVTLSYEQYF. The CDR3 DNA is TGTGCCAGCAGTTTCTCGGTGACTTTATCCTACGAGCAGTACTTC.

V gene TRBV28 combines with J gene TRBJ2-7; 8 positions agree with TRBD1. Losses at the gene ends were 5 bases for V and 4 bases for J; bases not matched to a gene: 7. This CDR3 contains 14 residues. Germline-derived CDR1 and CDR2 are MDHEN and SYDVKM. This CDR3 reads CASSPRTGKYEQYF. The CDR3 DNA reads TGTGCCAGCAGTCCAAGGACAGGGAAGTACGAGCAGTACTTC.

The gene calls are TRBV30 and TRBJ2-3; D is perhaps TRBD1 (6 bases). The ends were cut back, 1 base at V and 0 bases at J, with 8 bases in the middle. Per germline, CDR1 GTSNPN and CDR2 SVGIG (reference sequence). CDR3 length: 14 amino acids. For the CDR3, the DNA is TGTGCCTGGAGTGGGGGGCTCAGCACAGATACGCAGTATTTT. Its protein is CAWSGGLSTDTQYF.

The V gene is TRBV5-1, the J gene TRBJ2-2; D remains unclear. The germline V gene encodes CDR1 SGHRS and CDR2 YFSETQ. Trimming removed 0 bases from V and 8 bases from J, with 11 bases in between. The CDR3 extends over 14 amino acids. CDR3 loop: CASSLGPTQGELFF. The CDR3 DNA follows: TGCGCCAGCAGCTTGGGGCCTACACAAGGGGAGCTGTTTTTT.

The rearrangement uses TRBV7-2 and TRBJ1-1; D unresolved. Deletions cut 1 base from V and 2 bases from J, with 14 bases between. Germline lookup yields CDR1 SGHTA and CDR2 FQGNSA. The CDR3 has 16 amino acids. CDR3 bases: TGTGCCAGCAGCTTAGGAGTTGGGCTCCTCAACACTGAAGCTTTCTTT. It codes for CASSLGVGLLNTEAFF.

The chain carries TRBV29-1 and TRBJ2-1, with D perhaps matching TRBD1 or TRBD2 (5 bases each). The germline V gene encodes CDR1 SQVTM and CDR2 ANQGSEA. Trimming removed 1 base from V and 0 bases from J, with 16 bases in between. The CDR3 has 17 residues. CDR3 sequence: CSVEGGLADSSYNEQFF. In DNA form, the CDR3 reads TGCAGCGTTGAAGGGGGCCTAGCAGATAGCTCCTACAATGAGCAGTTCTTC.

The chain links TRBV4-1 to TRBJ2-2, with 8 positions matching TRBD1. The J segment lost 7 bases and the V segment lost 3 bases, leaving 7 bases of the junction unmatched. This CDR3 is 15 amino acids long. Germline V gives CDR1 MGHRA, CDR2 YSYEKL. CDR3 in DNA: TGCGCCAGCAGCCAGGGGCAGGGGGCTTACGGGGAGCTGTTTTTT. The encoded protein is CASSQGQGAYGELFF.

This clone was picked up a small number of times. The rearrangement links TRBV28 to TRBJ2-7; D remains ambiguous. The CDR3 spans 14 residues. The germline V and J ends were trimmed by 7 bases and 2 bases, with 15 bases remaining between them. CDR1 and CDR2 from the germline V gene are MDHEN and SYDVKM. DNA of the CDR3: TGTGCCAGCAACCTTGACACTGCTCCCTACGAGCAGTACTTC. Protein sequence: CASNLDTAPYEQYF.